Each of the 10 T cell receptor beta chains below was sequenced from the same sample in a study of T cells after yellow fever vaccination. TCRdb called the 5' RACE reads again in MiXCR, with one record for every CDR3 protein. The repertoire holds approximately 120,000 distinct CDR3 sequences, with about 16% as singletons. Here the sequenced sample was CD8+ T cells sorted from PBMCs, taken 5 days after the yellow fever booster vaccination. The receptors shown here come from a man between 18 and 29 years old who received the YFV17D yellow fever vaccine.

On this clonotype: A much larger clone is a single base away; this may be a read error. This chain links TRBV20-1 with TRBJ2-1; the D gene is possibly TRBD2 (5 bases). Germline loops: CDR1 DFQATT, CDR2 SNEGSKA (reference sequence). The V end was cut by 0 bases, the J end by 2 bases, with 11 bases between. This CDR3 has 15 amino acids. CDR3 sequence (DNA): TGCAGTGCTAGAGATGTGGGGAGCACCTACAATGAGCAGTTCTTC. This translates into CSARDVGSTYNEQFF.

The CDR3, as DNA: TGTGCCAGCAGCTCCGTTGAGGGACAGGGTATCGCTCAGCCCCAGCATTTT. It encodes CASSSVEGQGIAQPQHF. This chain connects TRBV9 to TRBJ1-5; 9 nucleotides line up with TRBD1. Germline CDR1 is SGDLS and CDR2 is YYNGEE. The V gene end was trimmed by 4 bases and the J gene end by 6 bases; junction bases not matched to a gene: 14. The CDR3 has 17 amino acids.

This chain links TRBV7-9 with TRBJ2-3; 9 bases agree with TRBD2. Germline-derived CDR1 and CDR2 are SEHNR and FQNEAQ (reference sequence). Trimming at V came to 4 bases and at J to 5 bases, leaving 10 bases not matched to a gene. The CDR3 covers 16 residues. In nucleotides, the CDR3 is TGTGCCAGCAGCTCCTCGGGTAGCGGGGGTATAGATACGCAGTATTTT. This codes for CASSSSGSGGIDTQYF.

This clonotype came up a few times. This rearrangement joins TRBV6-1 to TRBJ2-1; maybe TRBD1 (5 bases). The CDR3 covers 13 residues. V gave up 6 bases and J gave up 0 bases, with 6 bases separating them. Germline CDR1 reads MNHNS; CDR2 reads SASEGT. CDR3 in amino acids: CASRDNSYNEQFF. DNA of the CDR3: TGTGCCAGCAGGGACAACTCCTACAATGAGCAGTTCTTC.

This clonotype was observed a handful of times. This chain connects TRBV5-1 to TRBJ1-2; D remains ambiguous. The CDR3 is made up of 13 amino acids. With 4 bases removed from V and 8 bases from J, the gap between germline ends came to 15 bases. The germline CDR1 and CDR2 sequences are SGHRS and YFSETQ. CDR3 in DNA: TGCGCCAGCAGCGAGACAAGGGTAGAGGGCTACACCTTC. Translated, it gives CASSETRVEGYTF.

This clonotype has only a few counts. The chain links TRBV6-6 to TRBJ2-3; 7 bases agree with TRBD2. The CDR3 spans 13 residues. Losses at the gene ends were 7 bases for V and 4 bases for J; bases not matched to a gene: 5. Germline V gene lookup returns CDR1 MNHNY and CDR2 SVGAGI (reference sequence). The CDR3 DNA is TGTGCCAGCATCGGCGGGGGAGCAGATACGCAGTATTTT. Its protein product is CASIGGGADTQYF.

The chain couples TRBV12-3 or TRBV12-4 to TRBJ1-5; the match to TRBD1 covers 9 bases. J was trimmed by 4 bases and V by 7 bases; bases with no gene match: 8. The CDR3 loop spans 15 amino acids. CDR3 amino acids: CASKGSGTGNQPQHF. CDR3 bases: TGTGCCAGCAAAGGATCCGGGACAGGGAATCAGCCCCAGCATTTT.

The chain employs TRBV11-2 and TRBJ2-7; 8 bases align to TRBD1. CDR1 is SGHAT, CDR2 FQNNGV, per germline. The CDR3 is 12 residues long. J gave up 5 bases and V 5 bases, and 2 bases lay outside the gene matches. CDR3 sequence reads: CASSGQGNEQYV. The CDR3 nucleotides are TGTGCCAGCAGCGGACAGGGAAACGAGCAGTACGTC.

This clonotype came up a few times. V is TRBV5-8 and J is TRBJ2-1; 9 nucleotides agree with TRBD2. V was clipped by 5 bases and J by 7 bases; unmatched bases: 7. Germline V gene sequence: CDR1 SGHTS, CDR2 YDEGEE. The CDR3 length is 14 residues. The CDR3 loop reads CASSIAGGQNEQFF. In DNA form, the CDR3 reads TGTGCCAGCAGTATTGCGGGGGGGCAAAATGAGCAGTTCTTC.

The chain has TRBV30 and TRBJ1-2, with TRBD1 as a possible D gene (6 bases). V lost 0 bases and J 7 bases, leaving 18 bases between the germline ends. This CDR3 is built from 15 residues. The germline V gene encodes CDR1 GTSNPN and CDR2 SVGIG (reference sequence). CDR3 sequence (DNA): TGTGCCTGGAGTGTACACAGTAGGGGGTACGGTGGCTACACCTTC. This gives the protein CAWSVHSRGYGGYTF.